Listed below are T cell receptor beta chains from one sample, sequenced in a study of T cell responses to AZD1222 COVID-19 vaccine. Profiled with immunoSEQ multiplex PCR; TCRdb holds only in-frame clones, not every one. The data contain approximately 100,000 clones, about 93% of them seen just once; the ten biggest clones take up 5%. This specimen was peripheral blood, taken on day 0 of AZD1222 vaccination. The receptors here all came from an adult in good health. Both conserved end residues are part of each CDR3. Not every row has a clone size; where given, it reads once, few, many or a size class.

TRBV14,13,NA,CASSQNRDQPQHF
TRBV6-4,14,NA,CAIGGPVLNYEQYF
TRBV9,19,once,CASSVEPYRDRVDTDTQYF
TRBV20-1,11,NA,CSVARTDGYTF
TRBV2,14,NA,CASSGSLAGGEQYF
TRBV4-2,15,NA,CASSQDRLINSPLHF
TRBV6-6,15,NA,CASSPTSGSTGELFF
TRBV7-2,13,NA,CASSWEASYEQYF
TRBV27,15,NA,CASSLSSSGRLEQYF
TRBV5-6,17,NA,CASSGDRNGVRNNEQFF
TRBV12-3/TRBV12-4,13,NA,CASRDGPYTEAFF
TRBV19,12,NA,CASSNPPEGYTF
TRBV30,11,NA,CAWSRQGGYTF
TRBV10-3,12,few,CAISEGGQEAFF
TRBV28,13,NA,CASRGQGKEKLFF
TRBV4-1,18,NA,CASSQESRSGKGTDTQYF
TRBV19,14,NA,CASSTQDSGNTIYF
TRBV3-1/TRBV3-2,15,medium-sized,CASSQSVGGSYEQYF
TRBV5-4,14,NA,CASSLESSNYGYTF
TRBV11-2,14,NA,CASTDRGTYNEQFF
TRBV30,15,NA,CAWSVAWGFAETQYF
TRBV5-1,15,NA,CASSLTGDGTDTQYF
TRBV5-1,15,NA,CASNLLSGNNYGYTF
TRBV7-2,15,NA,CASSPGLAGHNEQFF
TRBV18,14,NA,CASSPWDRNSPLHF
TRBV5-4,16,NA,CASSLGLAGNGDEQFF
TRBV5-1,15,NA,CASSLQGSGANVLTF
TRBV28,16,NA,CASSFWSSGGYNEQFF
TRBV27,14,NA,CASREMGGLRGYTF
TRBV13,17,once,CASSRKETSGSYNEQFF
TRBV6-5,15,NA,CASSYLDRTYYGYTF
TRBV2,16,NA,CASSEDLRDYTGELFF
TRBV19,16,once,CASTPRGPQIYNEQFF
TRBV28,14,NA,CASSLGDRGTEAFF
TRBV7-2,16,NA,CASSLVGTGVHQPQHF
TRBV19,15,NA,CASSTSGGPYNEQFF
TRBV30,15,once,CAWSVGAYSNQPQHF
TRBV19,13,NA,CATLRTGDNEQFF
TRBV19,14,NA,CASSIGPSGDTQYF
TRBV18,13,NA,CASSQHSNQPQHF
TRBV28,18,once,CASSLGDPLTPNTGELFF
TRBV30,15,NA,CAWSPVPSGSYEQYF
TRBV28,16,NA,CASSFILGQQKGEQYF